These T cell receptor beta chains were read from a single sample in a study of Ad26.COV2.S vaccination and SARS-CoV-2 variants. Sequenced by immunoSEQ multiplex PCR; TCRdb stores in-frame clones only, minus some. The data show about 260,000 clones, with 87% seen just once and less than 3.5% held by the top ten. The sequenced sample was peripheral blood, obtained in a trial of Ad26.COV2.S vaccine versus placebo. These receptors all come from a person aged 18-60 years who received the Ad26.COV2.S COVID-19 vaccine or a placebo. The CDR3 runs from the conserved cysteine through the conserved F or W. The D gene is left open where the match is weak. Expanded clones get a size class; other rows say once, few or many, or leave the size out.

J: TRBJ2-3; V: TRBV5-8; size: few; D: TRBD2; DNA: TGTGCCAGCAGCTTCCCGTTGCGGGGGGGCGACACAGATACGCAGTATTTT; CDR3: CASSFPLRGGDTDTQYF
J: TRBJ2-6; V: TRBV6-5; size: -; D: -; DNA: TGTGCCAGCAGTTACTTTGCAGGGAACGGGGCCAACGTCCTGACTTTC; CDR3: CASSYFAGNGANVLTF
J: TRBJ2-3; V: TRBV6-5; size: -; D: TRBD2; DNA: TGTGCCACCGAGAGACTAGCGGGAGAGGGAGATACGCAGTATTTT; CDR3: CATERLAGEGDTQYF
J: TRBJ2-3; V: TRBV18; size: -; D: TRBD1; DNA: TGTGCCAGCTCACCCGCCGGGACAGGGGTGGTAGATACGCAGTATTTT; CDR3: CASSPAGTGVVDTQYF
J: TRBJ1-2; V: TRBV11-3; size: -; D: -; DNA: TGTGCCAGCAGTGGCAGGGGAGGTGGCTACACCTTC; CDR3: CASSGRGGGYTF
J: TRBJ1-1; V: TRBV3-1/TRBV3-2; size: -; D: -; DNA: TGTGCCAGCAGCCAGGGGGCGGACACTGAAGCTTTCTTT; CDR3: CASSQGADTEAFF
J: TRBJ2-2; V: TRBV30; size: -; D: TRBD2; DNA: TGTGCCTGGAGTATACGGGAGGGCCTCACCGGGGAGCTGTTTTTT; CDR3: CAWSIREGLTGELFF
J: TRBJ2-5; V: TRBV18; size: -; D: -; DNA: TGTGCCAGCTCACTGACCCAAGAGACCCAGTACTTC; CDR3: CASSLTQETQYF
J: TRBJ1-1; V: TRBV7-3; size: few; D: -; DNA: TGTGCCAGCAGCTTAGGAGGGTACGCTGAAGCTTTCTTT; CDR3: CASSLGGYAEAFF
J: TRBJ2-3; V: TRBV2; size: -; D: TRBD2; DNA: TGTGCCAGCATAAGCGGGAGTTACCGAGATACGCAGTATTTT; CDR3: CASISGSYRDTQYF
J: TRBJ1-3; V: TRBV7-2; size: -; D: -; DNA: TGTGCCAGCAGCTTAGCCGTCGGGGGAAACACCATATATTTT; CDR3: CASSLAVGGNTIYF
J: TRBJ1-1; V: TRBV11-2; size: once; D: TRBD1; DNA: TGTGCCAGCAGCGCTGGACAGGGGAGAGTCCTTGGAGCTTTCTTT; CDR3: CASSAGQGRVLGAFF
J: TRBJ2-5; V: TRBV19; size: -; D: -; DNA: TGTGCCAGCAGTCGTAGACTTAAAGAAGAGACCCAGTACTTC; CDR3: CASSRRLKEETQYF
J: TRBJ1-1; V: TRBV9; size: -; D: -; DNA: TGTGCCAGCAGCGTAGGGACGGAGGAAGCTTTCTTT; CDR3: CASSVGTEEAFF
J: TRBJ2-7; V: TRBV7-3; size: -; D: -; DNA: TGTGCCAGCAGCTTACGGCCGGAACGCCCCTACGAGCAGTACTTC; CDR3: CASSLRPERPYEQYF
J: TRBJ2-1; V: TRBV25-1; size: -; D: TRBD2; DNA: TGTGCCAGCAGTGAGAGGACTAGCGGGAGGGTGGCTGAGCAGTTCTTC; CDR3: CASSERTSGRVAEQFF
J: TRBJ2-5; V: TRBV18; size: -; D: -; DNA: TGTGCCAGCTCAACCCGGCTGGAGGCGATCCAAGAGACCCAGTACTTC; CDR3: CASSTRLEAIQETQYF
J: TRBJ1-3; V: TRBV6-5; size: -; D: TRBD1; DNA: TGTGCCAGCAGTTCCGGGACAGTCTCTGGAAACACCATATATTTT; CDR3: CASSSGTVSGNTIYF
J: TRBJ1-5; V: TRBV19; size: once; D: TRBD1; DNA: TGTGCCAGTAGTGTCGACTACAGGGGTCAGCCCCAGCATTTT; CDR3: CASSVDYRGQPQHF
J: TRBJ2-2; V: TRBV20-1; size: -; D: -; DNA: TGCAGTGCAAGGGCCACCGGGGAGCTGTTTTTT; CDR3: CSARATGELFF
J: TRBJ2-7; V: TRBV10-3; size: once; D: -; DNA: TGTGCCATCAGTGAGCCCGAGGGGAGGCGTGGGATCTCCTACGAGCAGTACTTC; CDR3: CAISEPEGRRGISYEQYF
J: TRBJ1-5; V: TRBV28; size: -; D: -; DNA: TGTGCCAGCAGTAACCTTGTCGGATTGGATCAGCCCCAGCATTTT; CDR3: CASSNLVGLDQPQHF
J: TRBJ2-2; V: TRBV5-4; size: few; D: TRBD2; DNA: TGTGCCAGCAGCTTGACCGGGGGGGAAGAAACCGGGGAGCTGTTTTTT; CDR3: CASSLTGGEETGELFF
J: TRBJ1-5; V: TRBV6-5; size: few; D: -; DNA: TGTGCCAGCAGACTACAGGCGAATCAGCCCCAGCATTTT; CDR3: CASRLQANQPQHF
J: TRBJ2-3; V: TRBV7-8; size: -; D: -; DNA: TGTGCCAGCAGCTTGGGGGGAGCAGATACGCAGTATTTT; CDR3: CASSLGGADTQYF
J: TRBJ2-4; V: TRBV7-2; size: -; D: -; DNA: TGTGCCAGCAGCGACCACTCCAGGGGCTACGGCAAAAACATTCAGTACTTC; CDR3: CASSDHSRGYGKNIQYF